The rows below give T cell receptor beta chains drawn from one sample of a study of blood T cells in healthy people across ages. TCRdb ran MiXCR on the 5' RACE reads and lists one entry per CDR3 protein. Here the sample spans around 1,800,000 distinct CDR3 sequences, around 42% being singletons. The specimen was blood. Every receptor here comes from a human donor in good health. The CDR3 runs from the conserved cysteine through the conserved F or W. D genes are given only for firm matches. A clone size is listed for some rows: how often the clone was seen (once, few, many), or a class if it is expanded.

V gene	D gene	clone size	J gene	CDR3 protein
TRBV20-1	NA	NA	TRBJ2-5	CSARVPGVAFGETQYF
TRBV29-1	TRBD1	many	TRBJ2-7	CSVVTGGQSSYEQYF
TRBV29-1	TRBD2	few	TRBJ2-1	CSVEDQGGVWNEQFF
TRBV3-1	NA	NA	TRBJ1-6	CASSQDWGPLHF
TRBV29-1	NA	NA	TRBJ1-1	CSVTKFTGDTEAFF
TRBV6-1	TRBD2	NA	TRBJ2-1	CASSEALGTSGGLYNEQFF
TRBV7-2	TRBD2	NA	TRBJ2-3	CASSFSVRGGPGDTQYF
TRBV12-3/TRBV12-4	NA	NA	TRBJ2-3	CASSLRSLAENTQYF
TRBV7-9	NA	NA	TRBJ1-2	CASSLLHRRTGNYGYTF
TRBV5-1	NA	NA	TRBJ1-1	CASSFGPTGNTEAFF
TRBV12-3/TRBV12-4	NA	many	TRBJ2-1	CASSLARDEQFF
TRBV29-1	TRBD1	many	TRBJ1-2	CSVDGQGISYTF
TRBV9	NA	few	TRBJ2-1	CASSQSGYSYNEQFF
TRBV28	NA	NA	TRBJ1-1	CASSPRLGDTEAFF
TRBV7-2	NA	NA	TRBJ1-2	CASSLFGTAVWGYTF
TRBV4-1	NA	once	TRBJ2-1	CASSQGVRSSYNEQFF
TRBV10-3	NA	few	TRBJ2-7	CAISEYSGQEQYF
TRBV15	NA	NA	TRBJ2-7	CATRGWTAGEQYF
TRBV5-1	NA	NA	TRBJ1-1	CASSVPGRGTEAFF
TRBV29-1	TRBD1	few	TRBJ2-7	CSATHRDRGNEQYF
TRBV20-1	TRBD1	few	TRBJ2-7	CSARDGTGVWEQYF
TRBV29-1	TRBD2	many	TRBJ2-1	CSVEGAGGLNEQFF
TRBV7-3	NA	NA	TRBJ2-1	CASSLTSGREQFF
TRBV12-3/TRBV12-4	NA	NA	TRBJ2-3	CASSGQQTDTQYF
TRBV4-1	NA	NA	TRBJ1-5	CARSRYRNRDQPQHF
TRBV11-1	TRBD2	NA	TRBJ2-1	CASSLAAASGGLQILNEQFF
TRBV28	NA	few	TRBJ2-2	CASSSPRRIHNTGELFF
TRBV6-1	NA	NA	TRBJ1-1	CASRKGTMNTEAFF
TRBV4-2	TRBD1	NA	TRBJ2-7	CASSQESGTGFYEQYF
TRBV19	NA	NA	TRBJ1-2	CASSIGTRRDYGYTF
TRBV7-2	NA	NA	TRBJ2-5	CASSLIFQETQYF
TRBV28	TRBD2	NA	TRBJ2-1	CASTPQGLAGGRSGNEQFF
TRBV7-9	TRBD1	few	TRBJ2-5	CASSSGQAGTQYF
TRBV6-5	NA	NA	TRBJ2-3	CASSYTGEGTDTQYF
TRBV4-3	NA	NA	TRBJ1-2	CASSRQTDNYGYTF
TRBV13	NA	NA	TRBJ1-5	CASSIGTNQPQHF
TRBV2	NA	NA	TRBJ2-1	CASSEFGDPVRRNEQFF
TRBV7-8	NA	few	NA	CASSFVQGHEQYF
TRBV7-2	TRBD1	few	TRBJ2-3	CASSRGTGYTDTQYF
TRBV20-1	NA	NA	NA	CSASEGPWAETQYF
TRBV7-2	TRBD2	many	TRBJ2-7	CASSPPGLGSYEQYF
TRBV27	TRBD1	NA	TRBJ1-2	CASSLNRGSPNGYTF
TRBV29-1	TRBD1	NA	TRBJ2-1	CSVPHGTGILFDYNEQFF
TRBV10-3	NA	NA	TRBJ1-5	CAISEQGEQPQHF
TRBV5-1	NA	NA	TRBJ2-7	CASSLPTGFEQYF
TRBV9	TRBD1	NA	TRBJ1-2	CASSVGPGQEVGGYTF
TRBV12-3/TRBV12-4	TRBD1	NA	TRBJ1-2	CASSDRSGTGGSWNYGYTF
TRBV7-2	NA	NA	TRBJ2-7	CASSLVRGTGEQYF
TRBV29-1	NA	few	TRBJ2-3	CSVVRTVRTDTQYF
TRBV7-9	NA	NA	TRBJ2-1	CASSLAIGVQYNEQFF
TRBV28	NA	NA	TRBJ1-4	CASSSGQFPEKLFF